The following is a T cell receptor beta chain sequence with its context. CDR3 length: 13 residues. The germline CDR1 and CDR2 sequences are SEHNR and FQNEAQ (reference sequence). Trimming removed 8 bases from V and 6 bases from J; junction bases left unmatched: 5. The sample comes from a study of blood T cell repertoires in COVID-19. About the research overall: Collection of acute and convalescent COVID-19 samples took place in the United States, Italy and Spain. PBMCs, B-cell-depleted T cells, or T cells were the source of the cDNA or gDNA that made up the material.

The data were produced by immunoSEQ multiplex PCR, yet TCRdb's version contains in-frame clones alone and is incomplete. Of 150,000 to 200,000 clones in the sample, roughly 80% are singletons; the top ten hold around a sixth. The sequencing sample was made of peripheral blood. This rearrangement joins TRBV7-9 to TRBJ2-1, with 9 bases aligning to TRBD2. This TCR was sampled from a man aged 55 to 70 with active or convalescent COVID-19. The DNA for the CDR3 is TGTGCCAGCGCGCTAGCGGGAACCAATGAGCAGTTCTTC. As protein: CASALAGTNEQFF.